The 17 T cell receptor beta chains below were found in one sample sequenced in a study of a mutant IDH1 vaccine in newly diagnosed glioma. Their antigens are not known. The method was immunoSEQ multiplex PCR; TCRdb's version includes in-frame clones alone and lacks a portion of them. The data hold tens of thousands of clones, with roughly 82% observed a single time. As for time point: week 5, during vaccination. All doses held 300 ug of mutant IDH1 20-mer peptide, with topical imiquimod. The sequencing here drew on PBMCs, taken from a glioma patient whose treatment included an IDH1 peptide vaccine. The receptors were sampled from a woman aged 18-29 years with glioma. Some clones in this sample may be carry-over from other donors' samples.

This clone has more than one count but fewer than ten. Compared with germline, one end of the junction differs, possibly owing to a read error. Distinct nucleotide sequences in the sample also encode this CDR3. J is TRBJ2-1 and V is TRBV14; no reliable D call. Per germline, CDR1 SGHDN and CDR2 FVKESK. The CDR3 contains 15 residues. The CDR3 DNA sequence: TGTGCCAGTAGCCGGAATGGGCTCTCCAGATATGAGCAGTTCTTC. Translation gives CASSRNGLSRYEQFF.

The chain couples TRBV27 to TRBJ1-1; the D gene is possibly TRBD1 (5 bases). Per germline, CDR1 MNHEY and CDR2 SMNVEV (reference sequence). Trimming removed 3 bases at V and 4 bases at J, with 12 bases between. This CDR3 region has 14 residues. The CDR3 region has the DNA TGTGCCAGCAGTTTTGACCCGGGGGGCACTGAAGCTTTCTTT. Translation gives CASSFDPGGTEAFF.

The chain recombines TRBV18 with TRBJ2-5; maybe TRBD2 (6 bases). Trimming left V 8 bases short and J 0 bases short, with 13 bases between. This CDR3 spans 14 amino acids. Germline-derived CDR1 and CDR2 are KGHSH and LQKENI. The CDR3 nucleotides are TGTGCCAGCCGAGGAGGGGCCAACCAAGAGACCCAGTACTTC. It encodes CASRGGANQETQYF.

The chain joins TRBV30 to TRBJ2-2, with a weak D call TRBD2 (6 bases). Trimming took 3 bases from V and 1 from J, leaving 18 bases between them. Germline V gene sequence: CDR1 GTSNPN, CDR2 SVGIG (reference sequence). The CDR3 consists of 17 residues. The CDR3 protein is CAWSVRRGFGNTGELFF. CDR3 nucleotides: TGTGCCTGGAGCGTTCGGCGGGGATTTGGGAACACCGGGGAGCTGTTTTTT.

V and J are TRBV10-3 and TRBJ1-1, with D unresolved. CDR3 length: 15 residues. Germline V gene data show CDR1 as ENHRY and CDR2 as SYGVKD. Deletions cut 4 bases from V and 1 base from J, with 13 bases between. In DNA form, the CDR3 reads TGTGCCATCAGTGGGTCCACTACTCAGAACACTGAAGCTTTCTTT. Translation: CAISGSTTQNTEAFF.

This chain connects TRBV27 to TRBJ1-1; no reliable D call. Germline CDR1 is MNHEY and CDR2 is SMNVEV (reference sequence). V was trimmed by 0 bases and J by 6 bases, leaving 11 bases between them. The CDR3 runs 14 residues. CDR3 bases: TGTGCCAGCAGTTTATCAGACCGACGGGCTGAAGCTTTCTTT. It translates to CASSLSDRRAEAFF.

This clone has more than one count but fewer than ten. J is TRBJ2-7 and V is TRBV5-1; 7 nucleotides agree with TRBD1. The V gene end was trimmed by 0 bases and the J gene end by 4 bases; junction bases not matched to a gene: 7. Germline V gene lookup returns CDR1 SGHRS and CDR2 YFSETQ. This CDR3 comprises 15 residues. The CDR3 protein is CASSLAGTDLYEQYF. For the CDR3, the DNA is TGCGCCAGCAGCTTGGCCGGGACAGATTTATACGAGCAGTACTTC. The full variable domain, with the rest looked up from reference TRBV5-1 and TRBJ2-7, is KAGVTQTPRYLIKTRGQQVTLSCSPISGHRSVSWYQQTPGQGLQFLFEYFSETQRNKGNFPGRFSGRQFSNSRSEMNVSTLELGDSALYLCASSLAGTDLYEQYFGPGTRLTVT.

This sequence joins TRBV7-2 and TRBJ2-1; 11 bases line up with TRBD2. The germline V gene encodes CDR1 SGHTA and CDR2 FQGNSA. With V trimmed by 3 bases and J by 2 bases, 3 bases remained unmatched. The CDR3 extends over 16 amino acids. Here the CDR3 DNA reads TGTGCCAGCAGCTTGGAGGGACTAGCGGCCTACAATGAGCAGTTCTTC. Translated: CASSLEGLAAYNEQFF.

The J gene is TRBJ2-1, the V gene TRBV6-4, with D possibly being TRBD2 (5 bases). The V and J ends lost 2 bases and 6 bases respectively, with 14 bases between them. The CDR3 is 15 amino acids. Germline lookup yields CDR1 MRHNA and CDR2 SNTAGT. The CDR3 is CASSDRSGGSNEQFF. Here the CDR3 DNA reads TGTGCCAGCAGTGACCGGAGCGGAGGCTCCAATGAGCAGTTCTTC.

The rearrangement joins TRBV5-1 to TRBJ2-3; TRBD2 agrees at 7 bases. Germline CDR1 and CDR2: SGHRS and YFSETQ. V dropped 0 bases and J dropped 1; count of bases not matched to a gene: 2. This CDR3 contains 15 residues. CDR3 sequence: CASSLGLAGTDTQYF. The CDR3 DNA reads TGCGCCAGCAGCTTGGGGCTAGCGGGCACAGATACGCAGTATTTT.

This rearrangement joins TRBV29-1 to TRBJ2-7; maybe TRBD2 (6 bases). V was pared by 4 bases and J by 3 bases, with 16 bases between. This CDR3 spans 14 amino acids. Germline V lookup: CDR1 SQVTM, CDR2 ANQGSEA. The CDR3 is CSVGSGVNIYEQYF. DNA of the CDR3: TGCAGCGTTGGGTCGGGAGTTAATATCTACGAGCAGTACTTC.

V gene TRBV7-2 combines with J gene TRBJ1-1; D unresolved. The length of the CDR3 is 13 residues. Germline V gene lookup returns CDR1 SGHTA and CDR2 FQGNSA. Trimming stripped 2 bases from V and 5 bases from J, with 9 bases between. The CDR3, as DNA: TGTGCCAGCAGCTTATCCCGTGAGACTGAAGCTTTCTTT. Residues: CASSLSRETEAFF.

This clone appeared once. V usage is TRBV5-6 and J usage is TRBJ2-3, with TRBD1 identical over 8 bases. The CDR3 consists of 14 residues. Germline V gene data show CDR1 as SGHDT and CDR2 as YYEEEE. Trimming cost V 5 bases and J 4 bases; bases outside gene matches: 6. Written as DNA, the CDR3 is TGTGCCAGCAGATCGGACAGGGCCCCAGATACGCAGTATTTT. It codes for CASRSDRAPDTQYF.

This clone was observed once. This chain links TRBV5-1 with TRBJ1-2, with 7 nucleotides matching TRBD1. Looked up from germline, CDR1 is SGHRS and CDR2 is YFSETQ. The CDR3 is 15 residues long. With V trimmed by 3 bases and J by 1 base, 6 bases remained unmatched. The CDR3 here is CASSWPGQYNYGYTF. The DNA for the CDR3 is TGCGCCAGCAGCTGGCCGGGACAGTATAACTATGGCTACACCTTC.

The chain couples TRBV10-1 to TRBJ2-2; D may be TRBD1 (7 bases). The CDR3 is made up of 16 amino acids. V lost 2 bases, J lost 1 base, and 11 bases lay in between. The germline V gene encodes CDR1 WNHNN and CDR2 SYGVQD (reference sequence). CDR3 sequence reads: CASSENQGGNTGELFF. For the CDR3, the DNA is TGCGCCAGCAGTGAGAATCAGGGGGGGAACACCGGGGAGCTGTTTTTT.

V gene TRBV6-1 combines with J gene TRBJ1-1; TRBD1 agrees at 8 bases. The CDR3 is 16 amino acids. J was trimmed by 0 bases and V by 3 bases; bases with no gene match: 6. The germline V gene encodes CDR1 MNHNS and CDR2 SASEGT. CDR3 residues: CASSEAGGRLNTEAFF. Here the CDR3 DNA reads TGTGCCAGCAGTGAGGCAGGGGGCAGGCTGAACACTGAAGCTTTCTTT.

V is TRBV5-1 and J is TRBJ1-1, with D maybe TRBD1 (6 bases). Deletions cut 5 bases from V and 0 bases from J, with 11 bases between. Germline V gives CDR1 SGHRS, CDR2 YFSETQ. The CDR3 has 14 amino acids. The DNA of the CDR3 is TGCGCCAGCAGTTACGGACAGTTGAACACTGAAGCTTTCTTT. Translating gives CASSYGQLNTEAFF.